Each of the 20 T cell receptor beta chains below was sequenced from the same sample in a study of chemoradiotherapy in HPV16-positive cancers. The assay was immunoSEQ multiplex PCR, and TCRdb's table has in-frame clones only and misses some. The sample carries 53,000 or so clones, under 95% recorded once. Here the sequenced sample was blood, taken from a patient who underwent chemoradiotherapy. Receptors originate from a human donor with HPV-associated anogenital cancer.

The chain combines TRBV5-1 with TRBJ2-6; 8 bases align to TRBD1. V dropped 4 bases and J dropped 0; count of bases not matched to a gene: 6. The CDR3 is 17 amino acids. Germline lookup yields CDR1 SGHRS and CDR2 YFSETQ. The CDR3, as DNA: TGCGCCAGCAGCACGGGACAGGCCTTCTCTGGGGCCAACGTCCTGACTTTC. It yields the protein CASSTGQAFSGANVLTF.

The chain carries TRBV4-3 and TRBJ1-1, with a weak D call TRBD1 (6 bases). V lost 4 bases, J lost 0 bases, and 15 bases lay in between. The CDR3 is 16 amino acids. In germline, CDR1 is LGHNA, CDR2 YSLEER. The CDR3 nucleotides are TGCGCCAGCAGCCCCTTGGTGGGGACAATGAACACTGAAGCTTTCTTT. Its translation: CASSPLVGTMNTEAFF.

This chain uses TRBV5-6 with TRBJ2-4, with 9 bases identical to TRBD1. The ends lost 4 bases at V and 1 base at J; junction bases unmatched: 15. Germline V lookup: CDR1 SGHDT, CDR2 YYEEEE. The CDR3 is 19 residues long. This CDR3 reads CASSRAGTGLDLAKNIQYF. CDR3 bases: TGTGCCAGCAGCAGGGCCGGGACAGGGTTAGATCTTGCCAAAAACATTCAGTACTTC.

The chain joins TRBV14 to TRBJ1-1; D remains unclear. The CDR3 sequence is 15 residues long. Germline CDR1 reads SGHDN; CDR2 reads FVKESK. Trimming took 4 bases from V and 2 from J, leaving 14 bases between them. The CDR3 region has the DNA TGTGCCAGCAGCCCCGCGCGACGATTAAACACTGAAGCTTTCTTT. Protein: CASSPARRLNTEAFF.

This chain links TRBV4-3 with TRBJ2-3; TRBD2 might be the D (8 bases). CDR1 and CDR2 from the germline V gene are LGHNA and YSLEER. V shed 1 base and J shed 1 base, with 21 bases lying between them. This CDR3 region has 19 residues. CDR3 region: CASSQVGQREIRGTDTQYF. CDR3 in DNA: TGCGCCAGCAGCCAAGTGGGACAGCGGGAGATAAGGGGCACAGATACGCAGTATTTT.

The rearrangement uses TRBV7-2 and TRBJ2-7; D remains ambiguous. V was cut by 5 bases and J by 0 bases, with 11 bases left in between. Germline V gives CDR1 SGHTA, CDR2 FQGNSA. This CDR3 is 14 amino acids long. The chain's CDR3 is CASSPGSLSYEQYF. CDR3 in DNA: TGTGCCAGCAGCCCCGGGTCCCTCTCCTACGAGCAGTACTTC.

The chain couples TRBV4-2 to TRBJ2-5; 8 bases agree with TRBD2. The CDR3 length is 16 residues. The germline V gene encodes CDR1 LGHNA and CDR2 YNFKEQ. After removal of 4 bases from V and 4 bases from J, the junction contained 11 bases not matched to a gene. The CDR3 nucleotides read TGTGCCAGCAGCCCCGAGTTTAGCGGGGTGAGAGAGACCCAGTACTTC. It encodes CASSPEFSGVRETQYF.

The chain carries TRBV6-1 and TRBJ2-7; D possibly corresponds to TRBD1 (6 bases). CDR1 MNHNS and CDR2 SASEGT come from the germline V gene. This CDR3 has 13 residues. V lost 4 bases to trimming and J lost 0 bases, with 7 bases between them. In DNA, the CDR3 is TGTGCCAGCAGTGCACAGGGCTCCTACGAGCAGTACTTC. The encoded protein is CASSAQGSYEQYF.

V gene TRBV27 combines with J gene TRBJ2-2; D remains unclear. The CDR3 has 13 residues. With 1 base removed from V and 4 bases from J, the gap between germline ends came to 4 bases. CDR1 MNHEY and CDR2 SMNVEV come from the germline V gene (reference sequence). CDR3 loop: CASSLFITGELFF. Here the CDR3 DNA reads TGTGCCAGCAGTTTATTCATCACCGGGGAGCTGTTTTTT.

V and J are TRBV7-2 and TRBJ2-7; 9 bases map to TRBD1. The ends lost 2 bases at V and 3 bases at J; junction bases unmatched: 5. Germline V gene sequence: CDR1 SGHTA, CDR2 FQGNSA. The CDR3 extends over 15 amino acids. Here the CDR3 reads CASSLRGGQGYEQYF. The CDR3 coding sequence is TGTGCCAGCAGCTTAAGGGGGGGACAGGGCTACGAGCAGTACTTC.

The chain uses TRBV5-1 and TRBJ2-2; D might be TRBD1 (5 bases). The germline V gene encodes CDR1 SGHRS and CDR2 YFSETQ. V was pared by 4 bases and J by 7 bases, with 20 bases between. CDR3 size: 16 residues. CDR3 sequence: CASSPLGPPTGGELFF. The CDR3 DNA is TGCGCCAGCAGCCCCCTGGGGCCCCCTACCGGCGGGGAGCTGTTTTTT.

J is TRBJ2-5 and V is TRBV7-6; 8 nucleotides agree with TRBD1. The ends lost 2 bases at V and 5 bases at J; junction bases unmatched: 10. CDR1 is SGHVS, CDR2 FNYEAQ, per germline. The CDR3 is 16 residues long. The CDR3 spells CASSLSGRQGLETQYF. The CDR3 DNA sequence: TGTGCCAGCAGCTTAAGTGGAAGACAGGGGCTCGAGACCCAGTACTTC.

The genes are TRBV5-8 and TRBJ1-4, with no clear D. The CDR3 is 16 amino acids. Germline CDR1 reads SGHTS; CDR2 reads YDEGEE. The V gene lost 4 bases and the J gene lost 5 bases, with 18 bases spanning the gap. This CDR3 is CASSQDYGSSNEKLFF. The CDR3 DNA reads as TGTGCCAGCAGCCAAGACTACGGGAGCTCCAATGAAAAACTGTTTTTT.

The genes are TRBV5-1 and TRBJ2-3, with unresolved D. V lost 4 bases and J lost 5, with 8 bases in between. This CDR3 comprises 12 residues. Germline CDR1 is SGHRS and CDR2 is YFSETQ. The CDR3, as DNA: TGCGCCAGCAGCAAGACACTAGATACGCAGTATTTT. Its translation is CASSKTLDTQYF.

The chain uses TRBV4-1 and TRBJ2-2, with 7 bases matching TRBD1. The CDR3 consists of 15 residues. The trim removed 5 bases at V and 6 bases at J, leaving 9 bases unmatched. CDR1 is MGHRA and CDR2 is YSYEKL in the germline V gene. The CDR3 sequence is CASSLGQLNAGELFF. The CDR3 DNA sequence: TGCGCCAGCAGCTTGGGACAGCTTAATGCCGGGGAGCTGTTTTTT.

V gene TRBV6-6 combines with J gene TRBJ2-5; weak D call: TRBD2 (5 bases). Between the trimmed V and J ends, which lost 5 bases and 5 bases, there was a span of 15 bases. CDR1 MNHNY and CDR2 SVGAGI come from the germline V gene (reference sequence). This CDR3 contains 14 residues. CDR3 loop: CASSQTGGGETQYF. The CDR3 nucleotides are TGTGCCAGCAGTCAAACCGGTGGAGGTGAGACCCAGTACTTC.

The V and J genes are TRBV27 and TRBJ2-5, with 9 bases that match TRBD2. The germline V gene encodes CDR1 MNHEY and CDR2 SMNVEV (reference sequence). The CDR3 is made up of 16 amino acids. J lost 4 bases, V lost 5 bases, and 11 bases had no gene match. This CDR3 reads CASSQGTSPVGETQYF. The CDR3 DNA follows: TGTGCCAGCAGTCAAGGGACTAGCCCCGTCGGAGAGACCCAGTACTTC.

V gene TRBV4-1 combines with J gene TRBJ2-5; D is undetermined. This CDR3 is 12 amino acids long. V gave up 3 bases and J gave up 5 bases, with 7 bases separating them. Looked up from germline, CDR1 is MGHRA and CDR2 is YSYEKL. The CDR3 protein is CASSQSWETQYF. DNA for the CDR3: TGCGCCAGCAGCCAGTCGTGGGAGACCCAGTACTTC.

The V and J genes are TRBV19 and TRBJ1-3; no firm D call. This CDR3 region has 18 residues. Germline assignment: CDR1 LNHDA and CDR2 SQIVND (reference sequence). V shed 4 bases and J shed 0 bases, with 19 bases lying between them. The CDR3 DNA reads TGTGCCAGTAGTAAAACTTCGACCCTACAAGACTCTGGAAACACCATATATTTT. Amino acid sequence: CASSKTSTLQDSGNTIYF.

This sequence joins TRBV7-8 and TRBJ1-5; maybe TRBD1 (6 bases). Looked up from germline, CDR1 is SGHVS and CDR2 is FQNEAQ. V lost 3 bases, J lost 1 base, and 16 bases lay in between. The CDR3 consists of 17 residues. The CDR3 region has the DNA TGTGCCAGCAGCTTTCATCGGAGGGGGAGAAGCAATCAGCCCCAGCATTTT. Translation gives CASSFHRRGRSNQPQHF.